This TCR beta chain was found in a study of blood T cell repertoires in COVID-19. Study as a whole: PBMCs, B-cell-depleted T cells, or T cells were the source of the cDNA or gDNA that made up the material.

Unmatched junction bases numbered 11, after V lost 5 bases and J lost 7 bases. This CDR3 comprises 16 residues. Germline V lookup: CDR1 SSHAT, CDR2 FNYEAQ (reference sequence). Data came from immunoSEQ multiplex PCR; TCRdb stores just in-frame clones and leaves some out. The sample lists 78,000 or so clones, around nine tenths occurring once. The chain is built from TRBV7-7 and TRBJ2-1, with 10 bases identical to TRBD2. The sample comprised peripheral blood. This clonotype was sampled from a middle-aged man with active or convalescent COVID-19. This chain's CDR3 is CASSPRAGGSANEQFF. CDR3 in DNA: TGTGCCAGCAGCCCCCGAGCGGGGGGGTCCGCGAATGAGCAGTTCTTC.